This entry lists 2 T cell receptor beta chains sequenced from one sample in a study of blood T cell repertoires in COVID-19. TCRdb keeps only in-frame clones here, not all; method: immunoSEQ multiplex PCR. The data show around 120,000 clones, around three quarters seen once. Sample: peripheral blood. These receptors all come from a woman older than 75 with acute or convalescent COVID-19.

This clone has only one observation. The V gene is TRBV14, the J gene TRBJ2-5; TRBD2 matches at 10 bases. Per the germline V gene, CDR1 is SGHDN and CDR2 is FVKESK. After removal of 8 bases from V and 5 bases from J, the junction contained 5 bases not matched to a gene. The CDR3 length is 13 residues. The CDR3 sequence: CASLAGAWETQYF. The CDR3 DNA reads as TGTGCCAGCCTAGCGGGGGCGTGGGAGACCCAGTACTTC.

The rearrangement joins TRBV27 to TRBJ1-1; D is unclear. The CDR3 loop spans 17 amino acids. V was shortened by 2 bases and J by 0 bases, with 16 bases between the two germline ends. Germline V gene sequence: CDR1 MNHEY, CDR2 SMNVEV (reference sequence). CDR3 residues: CASSLRSAGTMNTEAFF. The CDR3 DNA follows: TGTGCCAGCAGTTTAAGGTCGGCAGGTACCATGAACACTGAAGCTTTCTTT.